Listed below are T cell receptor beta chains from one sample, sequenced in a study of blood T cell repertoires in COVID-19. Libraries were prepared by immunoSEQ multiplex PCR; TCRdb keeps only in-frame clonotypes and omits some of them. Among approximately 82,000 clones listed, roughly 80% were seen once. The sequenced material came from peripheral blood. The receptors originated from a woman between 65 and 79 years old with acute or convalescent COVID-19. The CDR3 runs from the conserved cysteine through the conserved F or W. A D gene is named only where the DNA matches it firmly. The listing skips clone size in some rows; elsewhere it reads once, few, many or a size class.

TGCAACGTTGACAGGGGCCCCACTGAAGCTTTCTTT,CNVDRGPTEAFF,TRBV29-1,TRBJ1-1,TRBD1,NA
TGTGCCACCAGCAGAGAAGGTTGGGGAGCCACTGAAGCTTTCTTT,CATSREGWGATEAFF,TRBV15,TRBJ1-1,NA,NA
TGTGCCAGCAGTTCATCGAGGGGCACAGATACGCAGTATTTT,CASSSSRGTDTQYF,TRBV28,TRBJ2-3,NA,NA
TGTGCCAGCAAGGAGCGGTACACCGGGGAGCTGTTTTTT,CASKERYTGELFF,TRBV2,TRBJ2-2,NA,NA
TGTGCCTGGAGCTGGGGGACAGGAGCCTACGAGCAGTACTTC,CAWSWGTGAYEQYF,TRBV30,TRBJ2-7,TRBD1,NA
TGTGCCAGCAGCTTGGCCGCGACTAGCATCCATGAGCAGTTCTTC,CASSLAATSIHEQFF,TRBV5-5,TRBJ2-1,TRBD2,once
TGTGCCAGCAGCGTAGCTAATGGCCGAGGGTCCCAGTACTTC,CASSVANGRGSQYF,TRBV9,TRBJ2-5,NA,NA
TGTGCCAGCAGGGCGACAGGAAATCAGCCCCAGCATTTT,CASRATGNQPQHF,TRBV12-3/TRBV12-4,TRBJ1-5,NA,NA
TGTGCCAGCAGTGAACTGGACAGTAACTATGGCTACACCTTC,CASSELDSNYGYTF,TRBV2,TRBJ1-2,NA,NA
TGTGCCACCAGTGCCCTGGCCTCCTACAATGAGCAGTTCTTC,CATSALASYNEQFF,TRBV24-1,TRBJ2-1,NA,few
TGCAGCGTTGAAGGGAGGAACGAAAAACTGTTTTTT,CSVEGRNEKLFF,TRBV29-1,TRBJ1-4,NA,NA
TGTGCCAGCTCACCAGGGGCAGGCACTGGGGCCAACGTCCTGACTTTC,CASSPGAGTGANVLTF,TRBV18,TRBJ2-6,NA,NA
TGCGCCAGCAAAGGGACAGTCCTCATGAACACTGAAGCTTTCTTT,CASKGTVLMNTEAFF,TRBV4-1,TRBJ1-1,TRBD1,NA
TGTGCCAGCAGCTTGGGTACAGGGTATTCAAACGAGCAGTACTTC,CASSLGTGYSNEQYF,TRBV5-6,TRBJ2-7,NA,NA
TGTGCCAGCAGCTACGGACAAGGCGGGGAGCTGTTTTTT,CASSYGQGGELFF,TRBV7-9,TRBJ2-2,NA,NA
TGCGCCAGCAGCTGGGATTGGACAGATGAAGCTTTCTTT,CASSWDWTDEAFF,TRBV5-1,TRBJ1-1,NA,NA
TGTGCCAGCAATAGCGAGGCAGGGGGGCCGGAAAAACTGTTTTTT,CASNSEAGGPEKLFF,TRBV2,TRBJ1-4,TRBD1,NA
TGTGCCATCAGGACGGGAGGGGAGGGTTCACCCCTCCACTTT,CAIRTGGEGSPLHF,TRBV10-3,TRBJ1-6,NA,once
TGCAGCGTTGCTGACGACAGAAACAATGAGCAGTTCTTC,CSVADDRNNEQFF,TRBV29-1,TRBJ2-1,NA,NA
TGTGCCACCACTAGCGGGAGTAACGGCTACAATGAGCAGTTCTTC,CATTSGSNGYNEQFF,TRBV24-1,TRBJ2-1,TRBD2,NA
TGTGCCAGCAGCCAAGGGTTGGGGCAGGGGAGAAGGAACACCATATATTTT,CASSQGLGQGRRNTIYF,TRBV3-1/TRBV3-2,TRBJ1-3,NA,few
TGCGCCAGCAGCTTATCCGACAGTTATGGCTACACCTTC,CASSLSDSYGYTF,TRBV5-1,TRBJ1-2,NA,NA
TGTGCCAGCAGCTCCTCTTACTCTAGCGGGAGCTTCACCGGGGAGCTGTTTTTT,CASSSSYSSGSFTGELFF,TRBV7-9,TRBJ2-2,TRBD2,once
TGTGCCAGCAGTGAATTCGGGACAGGGGGCAACTATGGCTACACCTTC,CASSEFGTGGNYGYTF,TRBV6-1,TRBJ1-2,TRBD1,NA
TGTGCCAGCAGCCAAGGGGGCGGACTAGCGAATGAGCAGTTCTTC,CASSQGGGLANEQFF,TRBV3-1/TRBV3-2,TRBJ2-1,TRBD2,NA
TGTGCCAGCAGCTTAAACGGACAGGGACCTGAAGCTTTCTTT,CASSLNGQGPEAFF,TRBV5-4,TRBJ1-1,TRBD1,NA
TGCACCAGCAGCCAGGCAGGGTTTGCGAACCCCCATAGCACAGATACGCAGTATTTT,CTSSQAGFANPHSTDTQYF,TRBV1,TRBJ2-3,NA,NA
TGTGCCAGCAGGCTAGCTACAGGGTTAGCAGATACGCAGTATTTT,CASRLATGLADTQYF,TRBV27,TRBJ2-3,NA,NA
TGTGCCACCAGTGATACGAACAGGGGAGAGACCCAGTACTTC,CATSDTNRGETQYF,TRBV24-1,TRBJ2-5,TRBD1,NA
TGTGCCTGGAGTGTAAGGACTAGCGGGAGCCGTGAGCAGTTCTTC,CAWSVRTSGSREQFF,TRBV30,TRBJ2-1,TRBD2,NA
TGTGCCAGCAGCTTAGACGGGCGGGAGGGCTACGAGCAGTACTTC,CASSLDGREGYEQYF,TRBV7-8,TRBJ2-7,TRBD2,NA
TGTGCCAGCAGCTTAGGGTTCGGGGGTAATTCACCCCTCCACTTT,CASSLGFGGNSPLHF,TRBV7-6,TRBJ1-6,NA,NA
TGCGCCAGCAGTGTCGGAGAGACCCAGTACTTC,CASSVGETQYF,TRBV10-1,TRBJ2-5,NA,NA
TGTGCTAGTGGTTTGGGCGACTCTCGCAGCTCCTACGAGCAGTACTTC,CASGLGDSRSSYEQYF,TRBV12-5,TRBJ2-7,NA,NA
TGCGCCAGCCTGACAGGTCTAAACGAGCAGTACTTC,CASLTGLNEQYF,TRBV5-1,TRBJ2-7,NA,NA